This T cell receptor beta chain is from a study of T cell responses to AZD1222 COVID-19 vaccine. Overall study findings and caveats: In a largely white British group with more females than males, clonal diversity was possibly underestimated. Across the whole spike, CD4 TCRs peaked at regions 160-218 and 743-854.

Some clones are missing from TCRdb's copy, which holds only in-frame ones; the method was immunoSEQ multiplex PCR. The sample holds tens of thousands of clones, less than 90% seen once. The CDR3 loop spans 16 amino acids. Germline CDR1 and CDR2: SGHAT and FQNNGV. V lost 5 bases and J 1 base, leaving 18 bases between the germline ends. This clone has a single count. As yet, its antigen is unknown. Sequenced here: peripheral blood, sampled on day 0 of AZD1222 vaccination. The chain joins TRBV11-2 to TRBJ2-7; D possibly matches TRBD1 or TRBD2 (5 bases each). This clonotype originated in an adult in good health. The CDR3 DNA follows: TGTGCCAGCAGCCCTAGGTGGGGGACGGATTCCTACGAGCAGTACTTC. The encoded protein is CASSPRWGTDSYEQYF.